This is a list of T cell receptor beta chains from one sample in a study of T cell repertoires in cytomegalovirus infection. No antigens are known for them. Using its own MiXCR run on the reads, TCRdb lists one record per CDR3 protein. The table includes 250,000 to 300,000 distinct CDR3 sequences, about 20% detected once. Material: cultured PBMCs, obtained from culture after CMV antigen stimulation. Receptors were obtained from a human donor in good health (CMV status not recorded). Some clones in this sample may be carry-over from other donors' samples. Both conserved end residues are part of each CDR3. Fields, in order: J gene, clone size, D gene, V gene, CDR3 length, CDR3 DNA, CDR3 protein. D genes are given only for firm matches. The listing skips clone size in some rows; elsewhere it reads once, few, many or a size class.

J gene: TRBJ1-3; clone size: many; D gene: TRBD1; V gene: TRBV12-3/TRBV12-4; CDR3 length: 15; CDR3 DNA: TGTGCCAGCAGTAAAAGGGGGCGCACGGGAAACACCATATATTTT; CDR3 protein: CASSKRGRTGNTIYF
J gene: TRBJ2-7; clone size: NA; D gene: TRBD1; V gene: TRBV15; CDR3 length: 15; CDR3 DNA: TGTGCCACCAGCAGAGCCGCAGGGGGTATCTACGAGCAGTACTTC; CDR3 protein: CATSRAAGGIYEQYF
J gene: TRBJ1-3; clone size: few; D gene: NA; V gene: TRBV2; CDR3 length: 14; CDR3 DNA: TGTGCCAGCAGTGCCACAGTGGGGGTTGGAAACATATATTTT; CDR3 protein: CASSATVGVGNIYF
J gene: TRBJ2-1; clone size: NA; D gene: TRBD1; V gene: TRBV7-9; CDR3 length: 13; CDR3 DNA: TGTGCCAGCAGCTTAGGACAGGGGGGCGAGCAGTTCTTC; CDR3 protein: CASSLGQGGEQFF
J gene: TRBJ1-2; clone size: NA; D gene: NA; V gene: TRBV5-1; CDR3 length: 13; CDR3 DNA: TGCGCCAGCAGCTTGGTCCGGGGCCATGGCTACACCTTC; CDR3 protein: CASSLVRGHGYTF
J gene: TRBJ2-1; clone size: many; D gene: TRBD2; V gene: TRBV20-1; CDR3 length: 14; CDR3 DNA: TGCAGTGCTATCACTAGCGGGAGGGCCGATGAGCAGTTCTTC; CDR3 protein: CSAITSGRADEQFF
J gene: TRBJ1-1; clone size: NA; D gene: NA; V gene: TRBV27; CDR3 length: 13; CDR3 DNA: TGTGCCAGCTGCCTTGGGCAGAACACTGAAGCTTTCTTT; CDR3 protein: CASCLGQNTEAFF
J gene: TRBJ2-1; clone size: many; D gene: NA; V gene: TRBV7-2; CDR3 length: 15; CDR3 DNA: TGTGCCAGCAGCTCCACCGGGACCCCTAACAATGAGCAGTTCTTC; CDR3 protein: CASSSTGTPNNEQFF
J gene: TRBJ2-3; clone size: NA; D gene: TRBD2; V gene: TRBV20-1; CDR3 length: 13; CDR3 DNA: TGCAGTGCTAAGCGGGAGGGCCCAGATACGCAGTATTTT; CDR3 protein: CSAKREGPDTQYF
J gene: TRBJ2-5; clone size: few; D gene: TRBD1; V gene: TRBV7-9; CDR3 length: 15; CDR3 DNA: TGTGCCAGCAGCGACGGACAGGGGGCATGGGAGACCCAGTACTTC; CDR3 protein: CASSDGQGAWETQYF
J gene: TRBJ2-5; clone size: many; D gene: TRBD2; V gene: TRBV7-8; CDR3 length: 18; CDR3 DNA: TGTGCCAGCAGCCCTGGGCTAACGTCTAGCGGGAGGGGAGAGACCCAGTACTTC; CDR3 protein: CASSPGLTSSGRGETQYF
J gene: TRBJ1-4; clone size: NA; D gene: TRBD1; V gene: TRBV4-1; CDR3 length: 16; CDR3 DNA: TGCGCCAGCAGCCAAGGCGGACAGGCGTATAATGAAAAACTGTTTTTT; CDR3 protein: CASSQGGQAYNEKLFF
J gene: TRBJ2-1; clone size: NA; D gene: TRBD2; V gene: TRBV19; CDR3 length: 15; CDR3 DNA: TGTGCCAGTAGTATAAGTAGCGGGAGGTTCAATGAGCAGTTCTTC; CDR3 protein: CASSISSGRFNEQFF
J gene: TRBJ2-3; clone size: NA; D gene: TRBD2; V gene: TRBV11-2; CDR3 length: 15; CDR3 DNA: TGTGCCAGCAGCTTCGAACTAGCGGGGGGTCAGGCGCAGTATTTT; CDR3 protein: CASSFELAGGQAQYF
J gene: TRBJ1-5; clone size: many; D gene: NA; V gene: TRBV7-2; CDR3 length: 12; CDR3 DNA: TGTGCCAGCAGCTCCCTTGCACAGCCCCAGCATTTT; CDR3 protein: CASSSLAQPQHF
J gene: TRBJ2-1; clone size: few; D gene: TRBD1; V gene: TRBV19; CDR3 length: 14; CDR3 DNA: TGTGCCACCCGCCATGGACAGGGGGCCAATGAGCAGTTCTTC; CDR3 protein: CATRHGQGANEQFF
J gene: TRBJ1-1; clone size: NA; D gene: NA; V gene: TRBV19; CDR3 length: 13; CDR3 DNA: TGTGCCAGTAGTATAGGGGCGAACACTGAAGCTTTCTTT; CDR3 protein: CASSIGANTEAFF